The 3 T cell receptor beta chains listed next were all sequenced from one sample in a study of T cell responses to AZD1222 COVID-19 vaccine. The method was immunoSEQ multiplex PCR; TCRdb's version includes in-frame clones alone and lacks a portion of them. The sample carries 90,000 to 100,000 clones, more than 75% recorded once. The specimen comprised peripheral blood, sampled on day 0 of AZD1222 vaccination. The receptors were sampled from an adult in good health.

The chain joins TRBV2 to TRBJ2-3, with D possibly matching TRBD2 (5 bases). V gave up 7 bases and J gave up 6 bases, with 20 bases separating them. Germline V gene sequence: CDR1 SNHLY, CDR2 FYNNEI. There are 15 residues in the CDR3. CDR3 DNA sequence: TGTGCCAGCACGCCACTCGGCTTAAGAGGGGATACGCAGTATTTT. Protein sequence: CASTPLGLRGDTQYF.

The chain employs TRBV5-1 and TRBJ2-6; D unresolved. Germline assignment: CDR1 SGHRS and CDR2 YFSETQ. The CDR3 extends over 16 amino acids. V shed 0 bases and J shed 3 bases, with 10 bases lying between them. For the CDR3, the DNA is TGCGCCAGCAGCTTGGTTTTGGGGTTTGGGGCCAACGTCCTGACTTTC. Its protein product is CASSLVLGFGANVLTF.

The gene calls are TRBV7-9 and TRBJ2-7; TRBD2 matches at 7 bases. With 4 bases clipped from V and 1 base from J, the junction kept 4 bases outside the gene matches. This CDR3 contains 14 residues. In germline, CDR1 is SEHNR, CDR2 FQNEAQ (reference sequence). CDR3 loop: CASSSGRGSYEQYF. The CDR3 DNA follows: TGTGCCAGCAGCTCCGGGCGGGGGTCCTACGAGCAGTACTTC.